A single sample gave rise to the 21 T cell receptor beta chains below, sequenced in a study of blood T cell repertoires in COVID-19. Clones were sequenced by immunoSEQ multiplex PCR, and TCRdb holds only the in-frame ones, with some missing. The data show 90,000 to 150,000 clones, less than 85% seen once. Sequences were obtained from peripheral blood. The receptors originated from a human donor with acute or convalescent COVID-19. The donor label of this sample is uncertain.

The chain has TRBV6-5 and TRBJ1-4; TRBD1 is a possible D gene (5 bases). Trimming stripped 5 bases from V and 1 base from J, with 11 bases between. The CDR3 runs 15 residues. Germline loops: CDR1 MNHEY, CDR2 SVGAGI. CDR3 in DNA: TGTGCCAGCAGTCGGACACCTCGAACTAATGAAAAACTGTTTTTT. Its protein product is CASSRTPRTNEKLFF.

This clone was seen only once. The DNA for the CDR3 is TGTGCCAGCAGAGCCCATTTCGGGACTCTAGCCGATGAGCAGTTCTTC. This translates into CASRAHFGTLADEQFF. The chain combines TRBV28 with TRBJ2-1, with a weak D call TRBD2 (6 bases). Germline CDR1 MDHEN, CDR2 SYDVKM. The CDR3 sequence is 16 residues long. The V and J ends lost 6 bases and 8 bases respectively, with 23 bases between them. The complete variable domain, with remaining parts taken from reference TRBV28 and TRBJ2-1, reads DVKVTQSSRYLVKRTGEKVFLECVQDMDHENMFWYRQDPGLGLRLIYFSYDVKMKEKGDIPEGYSVSREKKERFSLILESASTNQTSMYLCASRAHFGTLADEQFFGPGTRLTVL.

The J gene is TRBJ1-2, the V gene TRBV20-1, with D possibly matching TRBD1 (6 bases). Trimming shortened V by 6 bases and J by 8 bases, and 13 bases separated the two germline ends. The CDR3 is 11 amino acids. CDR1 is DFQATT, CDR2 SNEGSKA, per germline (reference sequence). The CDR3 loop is CSARPGEGYTF. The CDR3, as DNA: TGCAGTGCCCGCCCAGGGGAAGGCTACACCTTC.

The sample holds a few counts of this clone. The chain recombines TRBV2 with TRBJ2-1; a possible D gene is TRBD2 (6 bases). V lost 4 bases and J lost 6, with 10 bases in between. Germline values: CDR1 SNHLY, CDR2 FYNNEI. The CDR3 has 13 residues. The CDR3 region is CASSVGGRNEQFF. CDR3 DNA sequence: TGTGCCAGCAGTGTGGGAGGACGCAATGAGCAGTTCTTC.

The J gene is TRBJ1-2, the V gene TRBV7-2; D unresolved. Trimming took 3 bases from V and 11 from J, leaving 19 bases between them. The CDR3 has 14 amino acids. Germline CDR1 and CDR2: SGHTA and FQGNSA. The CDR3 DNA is TGTGCCAGCAGCTTTGACTTCGGGGTTAAGTTTTACACCTTC. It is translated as CASSFDFGVKFYTF.

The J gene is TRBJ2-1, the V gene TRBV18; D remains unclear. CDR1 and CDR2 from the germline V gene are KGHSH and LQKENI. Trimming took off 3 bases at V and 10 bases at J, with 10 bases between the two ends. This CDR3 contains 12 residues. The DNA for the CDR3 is TGTGCCAGCTCACCTGAAGCACCGGAGCAGTTCTTC. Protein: CASSPEAPEQFF.

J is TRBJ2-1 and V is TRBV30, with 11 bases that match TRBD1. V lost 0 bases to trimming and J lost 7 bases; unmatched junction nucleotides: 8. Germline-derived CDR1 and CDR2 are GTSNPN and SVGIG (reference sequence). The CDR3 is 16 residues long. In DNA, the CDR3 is TGTGCCTGGAGTGTTACCCGGACAGGGGGCGGAAATGAGCAGTTCTTC. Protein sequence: CAWSVTRTGGGNEQFF.

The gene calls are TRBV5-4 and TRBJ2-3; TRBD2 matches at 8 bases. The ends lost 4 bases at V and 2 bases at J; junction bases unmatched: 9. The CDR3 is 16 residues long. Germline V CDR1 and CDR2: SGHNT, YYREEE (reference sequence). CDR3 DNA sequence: TGTGCCAGCAGCCCCCCGGGTAGCGGGGACACAGATACGCAGTATTTT. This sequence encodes CASSPPGSGDTDTQYF.

CDR3 nucleotides: TGTGCCAGTAGTATCGTCCGGGGGACTAGCTATGAGCAGTTCTTC. Protein product: CASSIVRGTSYEQFF. This rearrangement joins TRBV19 to TRBJ2-1; 9 positions agree with TRBD2. CDR3 length equals 15 residues. Germline lookup yields CDR1 LNHDA and CDR2 SQIVND (reference sequence). With 3 bases clipped from V and 8 bases from J, the junction kept 8 bases outside the gene matches.

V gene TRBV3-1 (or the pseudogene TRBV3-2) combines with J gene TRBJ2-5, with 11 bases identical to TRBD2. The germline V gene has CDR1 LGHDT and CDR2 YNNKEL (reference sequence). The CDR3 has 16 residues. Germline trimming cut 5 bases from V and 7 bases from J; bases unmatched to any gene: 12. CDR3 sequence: CASSSRLAGNRGTQYF. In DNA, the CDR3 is TGTGCCAGCAGCTCTAGACTAGCGGGGAACCGGGGGACCCAGTACTTC.

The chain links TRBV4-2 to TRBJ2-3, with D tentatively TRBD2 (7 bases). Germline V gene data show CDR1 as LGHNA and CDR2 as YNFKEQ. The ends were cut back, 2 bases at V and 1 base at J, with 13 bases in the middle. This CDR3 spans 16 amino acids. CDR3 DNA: TGTGCCAGCAGCCAATCGGCGGGGGCCGGCACAGATACGCAGTATTTT. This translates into CASSQSAGAGTDTQYF.

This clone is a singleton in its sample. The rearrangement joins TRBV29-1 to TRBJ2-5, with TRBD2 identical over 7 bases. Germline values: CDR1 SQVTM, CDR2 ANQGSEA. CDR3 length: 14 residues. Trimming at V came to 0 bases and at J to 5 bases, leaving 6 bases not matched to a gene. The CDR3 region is CSVEESLGGETQYF. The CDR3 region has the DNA TGCAGCGTTGAAGAATCACTGGGGGGGGAGACCCAGTACTTC.

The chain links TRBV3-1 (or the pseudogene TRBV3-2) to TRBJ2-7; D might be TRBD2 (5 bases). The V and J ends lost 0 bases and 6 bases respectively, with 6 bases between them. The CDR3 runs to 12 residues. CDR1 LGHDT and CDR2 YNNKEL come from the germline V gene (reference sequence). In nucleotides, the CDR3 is TGTGCCAGCAGCCAAGATCGGGGCGAGCAGTACGTC. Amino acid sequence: CASSQDRGEQYV.

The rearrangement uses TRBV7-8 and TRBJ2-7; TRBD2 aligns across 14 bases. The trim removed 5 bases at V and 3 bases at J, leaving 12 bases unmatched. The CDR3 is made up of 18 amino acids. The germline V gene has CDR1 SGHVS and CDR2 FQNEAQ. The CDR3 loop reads CASSAGLAGALLNYEQYV. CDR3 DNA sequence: TGTGCCAGCAGCGCGGGACTAGCGGGGGCCCTGTTGAACTACGAGCAGTACGTC.

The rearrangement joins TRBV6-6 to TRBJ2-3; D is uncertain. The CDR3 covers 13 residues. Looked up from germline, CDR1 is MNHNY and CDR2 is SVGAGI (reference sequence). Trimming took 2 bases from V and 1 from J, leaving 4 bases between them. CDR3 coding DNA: TGTGCCAGCAGTTACCCGGGCACAGATACGCAGTATTTT. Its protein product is CASSYPGTDTQYF.

The CDR3 region has the DNA TGCGCCAGCAGCCAAGTGGGGGGGTTTTATAGCAATCAGCCCCAGCATTTT. Translating gives CASSQVGGFYSNQPQHF. This chain uses TRBV4-1 with TRBJ1-5; D is perhaps TRBD1 (5 bases). The V end lost 1 base, the J end lost 0 bases, and 13 bases lay between the germline ends. Germline V gene lookup returns CDR1 MGHRA and CDR2 YSYEKL. There are 17 residues in the CDR3.

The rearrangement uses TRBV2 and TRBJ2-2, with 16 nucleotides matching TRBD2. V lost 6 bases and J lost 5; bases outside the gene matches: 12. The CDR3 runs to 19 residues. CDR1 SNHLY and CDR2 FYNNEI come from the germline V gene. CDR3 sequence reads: CASRGPGLAGGPLTGELFF. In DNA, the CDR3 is TGTGCCAGCAGGGGACCGGGACTAGCGGGGGGGCCGTTGACCGGGGAGCTGTTTTTT.

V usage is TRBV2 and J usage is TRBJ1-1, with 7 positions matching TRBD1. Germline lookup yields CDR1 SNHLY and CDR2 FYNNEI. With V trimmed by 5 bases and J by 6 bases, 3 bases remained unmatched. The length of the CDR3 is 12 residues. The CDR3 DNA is TGTGCCAGCAGTACAGGGGCTTCTGAAGCTTTCTTT. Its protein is CASSTGASEAFF.

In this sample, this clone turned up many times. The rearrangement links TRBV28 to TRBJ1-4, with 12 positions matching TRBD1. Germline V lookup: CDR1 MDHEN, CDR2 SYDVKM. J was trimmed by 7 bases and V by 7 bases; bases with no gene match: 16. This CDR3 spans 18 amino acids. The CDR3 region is CASTRGGTGGRGGEKLFF. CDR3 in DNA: TGTGCCAGCACCAGAGGGGGGACAGGGGGCCGCGGTGGTGAAAAACTGTTTTTT.

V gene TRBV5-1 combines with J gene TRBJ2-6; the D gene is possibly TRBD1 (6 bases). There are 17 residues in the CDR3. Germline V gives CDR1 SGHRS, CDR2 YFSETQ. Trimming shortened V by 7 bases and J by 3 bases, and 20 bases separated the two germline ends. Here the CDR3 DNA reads TGCGCCAGCGTCACAGGGCTGCCAAATGTTGGGGCCAACGTCCTGACTTTC. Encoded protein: CASVTGLPNVGANVLTF.

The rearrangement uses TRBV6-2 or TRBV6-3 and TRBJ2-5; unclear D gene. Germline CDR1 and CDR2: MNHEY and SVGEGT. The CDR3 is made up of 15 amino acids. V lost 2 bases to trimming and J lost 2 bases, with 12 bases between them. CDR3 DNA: TGTGCCAGCAGTTACCGGGTACGGAAGCAAGAGACCCAGTACTTC. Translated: CASSYRVRKQETQYF.